This TCR beta chain comes out of a study of T cell responses to AZD1222 COVID-19 vaccine. The study, taken as a whole, reports: Donors skewed white British and female; clonal diversity was possibly underestimated.

On this clone itself: Its antigen remains unknown.

V lost 5 bases and J 3 bases, leaving 10 bases between the germline ends. The germline V gene encodes CDR1 SQVTM and CDR2 ANQGSEA. The CDR3 is 12 amino acids. The table came from immunoSEQ multiplex PCR; TCRdb's copy has only in-frame clones and leaves some out. The repertoire includes 150,000 to 200,000 clones, approximately 90% of them detected once, and approximately 1.6% sits in the top ten. The chain uses TRBV29-1 and TRBJ1-2, with D unclear. This TCR came from an adult who received the AZD1222 COVID-19 vaccine. The sample in question was peripheral blood, obtained 28 days after the second AZD1222 dose. CDR3 in amino acids: CSVRKRDYGYTF. The CDR3 region has the DNA TGCAGCGTTAGGAAAAGAGACTATGGCTACACCTTC.